This record concerns one T cell receptor (beta chain) sequence. The antigen remains undetermined. CD45RO-CCR7+CD27+CD95- cells counted as naive CD8+ T cells. cDNA libraries for TRB were generated by 5' RACE incorporating UMI labels. Reprocessing the 5' RACE reads, TCRdb reports a single entry for every CDR3 protein and omits DNA. Recorded for this sample: tens of thousands of distinct CDR3 sequences. The sample is drawn from a study of CXCR3-negative and CXCR3-positive naive CD8 T cells. Germline-derived CDR1 and CDR2 are MDHEN and SYDVKM. This CDR3 is 15 amino acids long. Study-level points and caveats: Greater hydrophobicity was found in TRB CDR3s of CXCR3-positive naive cells than of CXCR3-negative naive cells.

Specimen: naive CXCR3+ CD8+ T cells from blood. Subset in this sample: CD45RO-CCR7+CD27+CD95- naive CD8+ T cells expressing CXCR3 (TNR3+). The chain couples TRBV28 to TRBJ2-7. The source is a human donor in good health. Some clones in this sample may be carry-over from other donors' samples. The CDR3 spells CASSEIVQLSYEQYF.